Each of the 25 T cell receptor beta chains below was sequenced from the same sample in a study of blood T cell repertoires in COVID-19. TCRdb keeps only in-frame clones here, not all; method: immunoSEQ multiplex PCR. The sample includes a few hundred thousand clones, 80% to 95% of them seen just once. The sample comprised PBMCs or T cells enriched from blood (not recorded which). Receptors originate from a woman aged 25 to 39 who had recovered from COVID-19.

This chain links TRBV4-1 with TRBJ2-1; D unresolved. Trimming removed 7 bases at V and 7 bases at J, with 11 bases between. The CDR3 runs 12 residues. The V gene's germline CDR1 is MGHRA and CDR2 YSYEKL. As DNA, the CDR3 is TGCGCCAGCACCTCCCAGACAAATGAGCAGTTCTTC. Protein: CASTSQTNEQFF.

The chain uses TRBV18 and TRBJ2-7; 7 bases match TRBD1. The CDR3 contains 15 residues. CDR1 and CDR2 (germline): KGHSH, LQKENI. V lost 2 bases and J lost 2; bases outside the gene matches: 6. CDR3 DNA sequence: TGTGCCAGCTCACCAGGGACAGAAAAAACCTACGAGCAGTACTTC. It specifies CASSPGTEKTYEQYF.

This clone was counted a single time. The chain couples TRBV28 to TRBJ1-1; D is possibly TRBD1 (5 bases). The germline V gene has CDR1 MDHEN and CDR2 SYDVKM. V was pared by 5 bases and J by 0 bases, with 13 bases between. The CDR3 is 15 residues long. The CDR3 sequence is CASSPHRTMNTEAFF. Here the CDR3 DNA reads TGTGCCAGCAGTCCCCACAGGACGATGAACACTGAAGCTTTCTTT. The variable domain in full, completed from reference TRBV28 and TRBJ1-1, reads DVKVTQSSRYLVKRTGEKVFLECVQDMDHENMFWYRQDPGLGLRLIYFSYDVKMKEKGDIPEGYSVSREKKERFSLILESASTNQTSMYLCASSPHRTMNTEAFFGQGTRLTVV.

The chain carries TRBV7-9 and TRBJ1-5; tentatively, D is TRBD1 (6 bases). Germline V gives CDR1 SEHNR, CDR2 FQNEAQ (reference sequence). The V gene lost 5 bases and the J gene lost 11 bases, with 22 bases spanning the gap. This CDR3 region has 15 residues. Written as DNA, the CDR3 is TGTGCCAGCAGCCGCGGACAGTCCGCGGGTTCGACCCAGCATTTT. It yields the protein CASSRGQSAGSTQHF.

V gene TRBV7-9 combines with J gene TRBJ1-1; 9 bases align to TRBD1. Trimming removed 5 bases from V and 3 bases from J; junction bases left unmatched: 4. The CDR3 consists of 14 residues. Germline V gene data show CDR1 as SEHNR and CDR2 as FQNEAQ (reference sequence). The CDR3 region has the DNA TGTGCCAGCAGCCCGGGACAGGGCTACACTGAAGCTTTCTTT. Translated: CASSPGQGYTEAFF.

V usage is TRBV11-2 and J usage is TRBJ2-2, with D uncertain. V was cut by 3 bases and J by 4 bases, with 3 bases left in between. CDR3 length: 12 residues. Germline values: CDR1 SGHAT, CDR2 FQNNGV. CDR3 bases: TGTGCCAGCAGCTTCAGCACCGGGGAGCTGTTTTTT. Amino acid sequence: CASSFSTGELFF.

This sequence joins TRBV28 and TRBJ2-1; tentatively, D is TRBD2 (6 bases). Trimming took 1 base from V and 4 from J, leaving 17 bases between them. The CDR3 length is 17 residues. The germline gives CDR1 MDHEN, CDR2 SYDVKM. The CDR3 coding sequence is TGTGCCAGCAGTTTATCACTAGCCCGAGTACCGTACAATGAGCAGTTCTTC. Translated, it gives CASSLSLARVPYNEQFF.

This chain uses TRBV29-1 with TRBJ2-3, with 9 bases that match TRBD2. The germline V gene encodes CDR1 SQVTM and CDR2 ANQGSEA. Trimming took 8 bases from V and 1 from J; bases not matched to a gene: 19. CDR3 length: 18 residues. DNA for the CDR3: TGCAGCCCTGGTGAGGTAGCGGGAGATGTACTCGGCACAGATACGCAGTATTTT. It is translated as CSPGEVAGDVLGTDTQYF.

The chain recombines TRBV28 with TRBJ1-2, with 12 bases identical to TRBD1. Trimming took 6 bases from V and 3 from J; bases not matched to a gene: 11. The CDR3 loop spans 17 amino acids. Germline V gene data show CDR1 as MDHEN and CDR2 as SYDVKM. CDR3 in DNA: TGTGCCAGCAGAAAGACCGGGACAGGGGGCGCTTACTATGGCTACACCTTC. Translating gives CASRKTGTGGAYYGYTF.

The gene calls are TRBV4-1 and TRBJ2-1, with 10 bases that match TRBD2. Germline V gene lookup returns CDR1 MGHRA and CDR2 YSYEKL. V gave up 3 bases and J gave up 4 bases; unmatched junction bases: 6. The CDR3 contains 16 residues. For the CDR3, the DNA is TGCGCCAGCAGCCATACGGTGACTAGCGGGTACAATGAGCAGTTCTTC. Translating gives CASSHTVTSGYNEQFF.

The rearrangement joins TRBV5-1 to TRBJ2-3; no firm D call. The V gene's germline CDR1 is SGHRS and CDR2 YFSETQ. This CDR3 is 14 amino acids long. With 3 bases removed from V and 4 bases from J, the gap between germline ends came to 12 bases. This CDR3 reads CASSSPSRPDTQYF. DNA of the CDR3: TGCGCCAGCAGCTCCCCATCGAGGCCAGATACGCAGTATTTT.

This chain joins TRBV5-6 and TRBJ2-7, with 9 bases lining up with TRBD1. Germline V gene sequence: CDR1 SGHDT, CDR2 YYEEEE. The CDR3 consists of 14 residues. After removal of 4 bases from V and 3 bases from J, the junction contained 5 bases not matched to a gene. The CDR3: CASSPGTGFYEQYF. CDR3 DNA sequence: TGTGCCAGCAGCCCCGGGACAGGGTTCTACGAGCAGTACTTC.

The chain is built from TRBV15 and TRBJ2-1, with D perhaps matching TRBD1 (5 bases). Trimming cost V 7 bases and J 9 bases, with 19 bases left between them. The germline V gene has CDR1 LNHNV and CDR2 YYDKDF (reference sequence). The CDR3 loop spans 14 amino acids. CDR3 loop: CATNRPGSFSEQFF. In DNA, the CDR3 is TGTGCCACCAATCGTCCAGGGTCTTTCAGTGAGCAGTTCTTC.

For the CDR3, the DNA is TGTGCCAGCAGCTCTGGGGCCGGGACATACCAAAACACTGAAGCTTTCTTT. Translation: CASSSGAGTYQNTEAFF. The rearrangement uses TRBV11-2 and TRBJ1-1, with D perhaps matching TRBD1 (6 bases). This CDR3 has 17 amino acids. Germline V gene lookup returns CDR1 SGHAT and CDR2 FQNNGV. The ends were cut back, 4 bases at V and 2 bases at J, with 20 bases in the middle.

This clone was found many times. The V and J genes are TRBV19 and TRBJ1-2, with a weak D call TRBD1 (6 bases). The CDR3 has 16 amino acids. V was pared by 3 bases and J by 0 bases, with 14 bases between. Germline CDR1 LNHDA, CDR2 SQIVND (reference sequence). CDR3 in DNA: TGTGCCAGTAGTATCACCAGGGGACACACTAACTATGGCTACACCTTC. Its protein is CASSITRGHTNYGYTF.

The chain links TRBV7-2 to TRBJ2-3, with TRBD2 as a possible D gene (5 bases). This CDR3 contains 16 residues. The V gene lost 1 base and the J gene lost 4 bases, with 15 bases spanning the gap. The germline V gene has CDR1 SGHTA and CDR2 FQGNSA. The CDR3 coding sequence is TGTGCCAGCAGCTTAGATCCCGGGATTTTTGCAGATACGCAGTATTTT. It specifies CASSLDPGIFADTQYF.

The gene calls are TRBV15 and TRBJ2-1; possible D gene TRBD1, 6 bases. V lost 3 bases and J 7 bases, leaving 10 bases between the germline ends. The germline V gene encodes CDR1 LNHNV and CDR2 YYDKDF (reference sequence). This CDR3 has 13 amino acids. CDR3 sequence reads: CATSSRRGNEQFF. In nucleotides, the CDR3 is TGTGCCACCAGCAGTCGAAGGGGGAATGAGCAGTTCTTC.

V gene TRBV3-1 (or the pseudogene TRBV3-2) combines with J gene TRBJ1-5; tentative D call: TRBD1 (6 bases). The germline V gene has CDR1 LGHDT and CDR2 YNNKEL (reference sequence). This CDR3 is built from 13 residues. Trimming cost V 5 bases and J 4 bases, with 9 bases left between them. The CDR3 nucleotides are TGTGCCAGCAGCGGAGGACAGAATCAGCCCCAGCATTTT. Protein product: CASSGGQNQPQHF.

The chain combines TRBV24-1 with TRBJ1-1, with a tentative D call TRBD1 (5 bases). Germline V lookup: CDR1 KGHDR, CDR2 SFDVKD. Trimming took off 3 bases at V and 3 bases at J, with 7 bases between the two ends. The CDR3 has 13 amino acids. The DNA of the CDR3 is TGTGCCACCAGTGATGACAGTCACACTGAAGCTTTCTTT. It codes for CATSDDSHTEAFF.

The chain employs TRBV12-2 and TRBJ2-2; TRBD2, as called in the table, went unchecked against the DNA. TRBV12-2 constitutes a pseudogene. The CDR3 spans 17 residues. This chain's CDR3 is CASHLVRAGGYTGELFF. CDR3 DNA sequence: TGTGCAAGTCACTTAGTTAGAGCGGGGGGCTACACCGGGGAGCTGTTTTTT.

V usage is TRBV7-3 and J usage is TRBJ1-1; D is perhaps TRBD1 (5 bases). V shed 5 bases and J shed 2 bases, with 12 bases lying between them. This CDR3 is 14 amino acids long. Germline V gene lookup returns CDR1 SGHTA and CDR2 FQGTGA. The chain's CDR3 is CASSPRGGNTEAFF. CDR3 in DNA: TGTGCCAGCAGCCCCCGCGGGGGTAACACTGAAGCTTTCTTT.

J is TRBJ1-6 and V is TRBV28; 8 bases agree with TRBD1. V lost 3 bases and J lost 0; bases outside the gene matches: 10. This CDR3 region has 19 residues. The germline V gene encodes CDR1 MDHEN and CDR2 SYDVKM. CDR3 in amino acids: CASSFPRDRWSSYNSPLHF. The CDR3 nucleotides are TGTGCCAGCAGTTTCCCCCGGGACAGGTGGAGCTCCTATAATTCACCCCTCCACTTT.

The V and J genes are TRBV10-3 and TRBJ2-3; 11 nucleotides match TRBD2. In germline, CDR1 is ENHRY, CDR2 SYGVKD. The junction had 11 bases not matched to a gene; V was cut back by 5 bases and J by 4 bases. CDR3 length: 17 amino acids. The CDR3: CAISHELAGGIPDTQYF. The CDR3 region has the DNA TGTGCCATCAGTCACGAATTAGCGGGAGGGATCCCAGATACGCAGTATTTT.

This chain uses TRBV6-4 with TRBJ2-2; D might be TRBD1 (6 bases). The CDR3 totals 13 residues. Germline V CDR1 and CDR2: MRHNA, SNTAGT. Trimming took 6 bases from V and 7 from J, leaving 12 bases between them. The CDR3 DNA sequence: TGTGCCAGCAGACAGGGCGCCGGCGGGGAGCTGTTTTTT. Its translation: CASRQGAGGELFF.

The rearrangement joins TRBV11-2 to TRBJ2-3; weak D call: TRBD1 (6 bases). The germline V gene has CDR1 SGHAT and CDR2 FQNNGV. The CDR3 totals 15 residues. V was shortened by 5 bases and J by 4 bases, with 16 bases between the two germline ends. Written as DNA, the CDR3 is TGTGCCAGCAGCCCCGAGGGGGTTCGATCAGATACGCAGTATTTT. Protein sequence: CASSPEGVRSDTQYF. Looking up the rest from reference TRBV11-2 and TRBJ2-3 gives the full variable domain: EAGVAQSPRYKIIEKRQSVAFWCNPISGHATLYWYQQILGQGPKLLIQFQNNGVVDDSQLPKDRFSAERLKGVDSTLKIQPAKLEDSAVYLCASSPEGVRSDTQYFGPGTRLTVL.